The clone carrying this T cell receptor beta chain was observed a handful of times. Its antigen is still unknown. Investigators reverse transcribed all isolated RNA, so they sequenced expressed TCRB transcripts. The assay was immunoSEQ multiplex PCR, and TCRdb's table has in-frame clones only and misses some. In the table there are 600,000 to 700,000 clones, roughly 13% of which are singletons. CDR1 ENHRY and CDR2 SYGVKD come from the germline V gene. J lost 1 base, V lost 4 bases, and 0 bases had no gene match. CDR3 length: 14 amino acids. The data derive from a study of beta chain features in type 1 diabetes. Study-wide results and caveats: All four CD4+ subsets of Type 1 diabetes patients contained TCRB CDR3s that were moderately but significantly shorter. A PCR bias possibly favoring shorter templates would apply equally to patients and controls.

Sorting based on CD45RO/CCR7/CD25/CD127/CD95/CD27 separated CD4+ naive, central memory, regulatory and stem cell-like memory cells. This TCR derives from a young man with type 1 diabetes. The chain carries TRBV10-3 and TRBJ2-5; TRBD2 matches 10 bases. Input material: naive CD4+ T cells from blood. The CDR3 spells CAISASGGQETQYF. DNA of the CDR3: TGTGCCATCAGTGCTAGCGGGGGCCAAGAGACCCAGTACTTC.